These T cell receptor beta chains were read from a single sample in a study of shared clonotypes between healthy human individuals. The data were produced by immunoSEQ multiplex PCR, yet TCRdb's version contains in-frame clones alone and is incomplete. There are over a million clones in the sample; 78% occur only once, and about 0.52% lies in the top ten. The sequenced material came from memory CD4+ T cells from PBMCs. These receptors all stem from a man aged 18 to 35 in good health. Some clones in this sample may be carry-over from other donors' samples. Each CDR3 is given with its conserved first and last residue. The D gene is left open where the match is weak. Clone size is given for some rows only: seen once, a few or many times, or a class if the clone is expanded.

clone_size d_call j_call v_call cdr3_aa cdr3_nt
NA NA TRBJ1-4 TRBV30 CAWRSFRETNEKLFF TGTGCCTGGAGGAGCTTCAGGGAGACTAATGAAAAACTGTTTTTT
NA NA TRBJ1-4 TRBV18 CASSPGPSWDEKLFF TGTGCCAGCTCACCCGGCCCTTCGTGGGATGAAAAACTGTTTTTT
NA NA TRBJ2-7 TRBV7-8 CASSLAWSSYEQYF TGTGCCAGCAGCTTAGCCTGGAGCTCCTACGAGCAGTACTTC
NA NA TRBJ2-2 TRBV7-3 CASRGGGAQSGELFF TGTGCCAGCCGCGGTGGAGGGGCGCAAAGCGGGGAGCTGTTTTTT
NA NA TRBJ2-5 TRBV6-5 CASSYSQSRETQYF TGTGCCAGCAGTTACTCGCAGTCTCGAGAGACCCAGTACTTC
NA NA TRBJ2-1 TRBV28 CASSLRGSRPFF TGTGCCAGCAGTTTGAGGGGGTCCCGCCCGTTCTTC
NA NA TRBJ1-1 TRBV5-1 CASSLGRDGEAFF TGCGCCAGCAGCTTGGGTCGGGACGGTGAAGCTTTCTTT
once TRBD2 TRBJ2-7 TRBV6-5 CASMGASGSFEQYF TGTGCCAGCATGGGTGCTAGCGGGAGTTTTGAGCAGTACTTC
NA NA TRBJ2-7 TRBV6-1 CASSELGAFYEQYF TGTGCCAGCAGTGAACTAGGAGCCTTCTACGAGCAGTACTTC
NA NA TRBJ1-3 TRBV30 CAWKPRRQFSGNTIYF TGTGCCTGGAAACCGAGACGGCAGTTCTCTGGAAACACCATATATTTT
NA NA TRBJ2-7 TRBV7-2 CASSLEGETHAEQYF TGTGCCAGCAGCTTAGAGGGAGAGACCCACGCCGAGCAGTACTTC
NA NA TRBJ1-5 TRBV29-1 CSVRGGNQPQHF TGCAGCGTGCGGGGGGGGAATCAGCCCCAGCATTTT
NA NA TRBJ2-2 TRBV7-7 CASSLDVLERYRDTGELFF TGTGCCAGCAGCTTAGACGTATTGGAGCGGTACAGGGACACCGGGGAGCTGTTTTTT
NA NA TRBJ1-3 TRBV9 CASSPVGLYPWTIYF TGTGCCAGCAGTCCCGTCGGGTTGTACCCCTGGACCATATATTTT
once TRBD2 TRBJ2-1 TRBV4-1 CASSQDLAGGFNEQFF TGCGCCAGCAGCCAAGATCTAGCGGGAGGTTTCAATGAGCAGTTCTTC